These T cell receptor beta chains were read from a single sample in a study of blood T cells in healthy people across ages. Each CDR3 protein gets one entry after TCRdb re-called the 5' RACE reads with MiXCR. The sample lists approximately 800,000 distinct CDR3 sequences; more than 35% were seen once. Material for sequencing was blood. These receptors all come from a man of 80 years or more in good health. The CDR3 runs from the conserved cysteine through the conserved F or W. A D gene is named only where the DNA matches it firmly. Not every row has a clone size; where given, it reads once, few, many or a size class.

CDR3 length	clone size	V gene	D gene	J gene	CDR3 protein	CDR3 DNA
17	.	TRBV12-3/TRBV12-4	.	TRBJ2-1	CASTPGGQRLTYNEQFF	TGTGCCAGCACCCCCGGCGGTCAGCGGTTGACCTACAATGAGCAGTTCTTC
13	few	TRBV5-1	.	TRBJ2-7	CASSLDNNDEQYF	TGCGCCAGCAGCTTGGACAATAACGACGAGCAGTACTTC
13	.	TRBV15	.	TRBJ2-1	CATSRVSYNEQFF	TGTGCCACCAGCAGAGTCTCCTACAATGAGCAGTTCTTC
13	many	TRBV29-1	.	TRBJ2-1	CSRPVGPYNEQFF	TGCAGCCGCCCAGTGGGTCCCTACAATGAGCAGTTCTTC
13	.	TRBV20-1	.	TRBJ1-2	CSAPLGGYYGYTF	TGCAGTGCCCCGCTGGGGGGCTACTATGGCTACACCTTC
15	.	TRBV2	.	TRBJ2-2	CASSVQGSNTGELFF	TGTGCCAGCAGTGTCCAGGGTTCCAACACCGGGGAGCTGTTTTTT
14	few	TRBV4-3	.	TRBJ1-2	CASSQDDDSYGYTF	TGCGCCAGCAGCCAAGACGACGACAGCTATGGCTACACCTTC
15	.	TRBV7-2	.	TRBJ2-3	CASSLDGHSTDTQYF	TGTGCCAGCAGCCTGGACGGCCACAGCACAGATACGCAGTATTTT
11	.	TRBV29-1	.	TRBJ2-7	CSVEEQIEQYF	TGCAGCGTTGAAGAGCAGATCGAGCAGTACTTC
15	many	TRBV11-2	TRBD1	TRBJ2-7	CASSLGQGVLREQYF	TGTGCCAGCAGCTTAGGGCAGGGGGTTTTGAGGGAGCAGTACTTC
13	few	TRBV5-1	.	TRBJ2-4	CASSLGLVNIQYF	TGCGCCAGCAGCTTGGGACTCGTAAACATTCAGTACTTC
13	few	TRBV27	.	TRBJ2-7	CASSGFPGGEQYF	TGTGCCAGCAGTGGATTCCCGGGTGGCGAGCAGTACTTC
15	.	TRBV18	.	TRBJ2-7	CASSQDRSSSYEQYF	TGTGCCAGCTCACAAGACAGGTCCAGCTCCTACGAGCAGTACTTC
18	.	TRBV15	TRBD2	TRBJ2-3	CVTSRDRTSGGALDTQYF	TGTGTCACCAGCAGAGATCGCACTAGCGGTGGGGCGCTAGATACGCAGTATTTT
14	.	TRBV7-3	TRBD1	TRBJ2-1	CASSLTGGQGVGFF	TGTGCCAGCAGCTTAACGGGTGGACAGGGGGTAGGGTTCTTC
15	few	TRBV4-3	.	TRBJ1-5	CASSQDWPSNQPQHF	TGCGCCAGCAGCCAAGACTGGCCTAGCAATCAGCCCCAGCATTTT
18	.	TRBV11-2	TRBD2	TRBJ2-1	CASSLPLAGAPAYNEQFF	TGTGCCAGCAGCTTACCACTAGCGGGAGCCCCGGCCTACAATGAGCAGTTCTTC
14	once	TRBV19	.	TRBJ1-4	CASRVRGTNEKLFF	TGTGCCAGCCGCGTCCGGGGGACTAATGAAAAACTGTTTTTT
14	many	TRBV5-1	.	TRBJ2-3	CASSLSSGTDTQYF	TGCGCCAGCAGCTTGAGTAGCGGCACAGATACGCAGTATTTT
13	.	TRBV29-1	TRBD1	TRBJ2-5	CSVQGQGPETQYF	TGCAGCGTCCAGGGACAGGGGCCGGAGACCCAGTACTTC
15	few	TRBV5-6	TRBD2	TRBJ2-1	CASSSRLAGWYEQFF	TGTGCCAGCAGCTCGCGACTAGCGGGATGGTATGAGCAGTTCTTC
15	.	TRBV5-6	TRBD2	TRBJ2-1	CASSLVAGGIEEQFF	TGTGCCAGCAGCTTGGTCGCGGGAGGGATTGAGGAGCAGTTCTTC
15	.	TRBV27	.	TRBJ2-1	CASSGDRPTYNEQFF	TGTGCCAGCAGTGGTGACAGACCAACTTACAATGAGCAGTTCTTC
14	.	TRBV3-1	.	TRBJ2-2	CASSQGNVYGELFF	TGTGCCAGCAGCCAAGGAAACGTATACGGGGAGCTGTTTTTT
12	.	TRBV29-1	.	TRBJ2-7	CSVTWGSYEQYF	TGCAGCGTCACCTGGGGTTCCTACGAGCAGTACTTC
16	.	TRBV4-3	.	TRBJ2-2	CASSQDSTTNTGELFF	TGCGCCAGCAGCCAAGACTCGACTACGAACACCGGGGAGCTGTTTTTT
12	few	TRBV30	.	TRBJ2-1	CAWSDMVPEQFF	TGTGCCTGGAGTGATATGGTCCCTGAGCAGTTCTTC
14	.	TRBV20-1	TRBD1	TRBJ1-6	CSALTGDYNSPLHF	TGCAGTGCTTTAACAGGGGATTATAATTCACCCCTCCACTTT
16	few	TRBV2	.	TRBJ2-1	CASVRMPGPSYNEQFF	TGTGCCAGCGTACGTATGCCGGGACCTAGCTACAATGAGCAGTTCTTC
13	.	TRBV7-2	.	TRBJ2-4	CASSPWRANIQYF	TGTGCCAGCAGCCCTTGGCGGGCAAACATTCAGTACTTC
14	few	TRBV5-5	.	TRBJ2-5	CASSFLDSRETQYF	TGTGCCAGCAGCTTTTTGGACAGTCGAGAGACCCAGTACTTC
22	.	TRBV11-1	TRBD2	TRBJ2-7	CASSLESYGTSGRDLSYNEQYF	TGTGCCAGCAGCTTAGAATCGTACGGGACTAGCGGGAGGGACCTCTCCTACAATGAGCAGTACTTC
19	.	TRBV7-2	.	TRBJ2-5	CASSLSPRGRQGRGETQYF	TGTGCCAGCAGCTTAAGCCCCCGGGGGCGGCAGGGCCGGGGAGAGACCCAGTACTTC
12	.	TRBV2	.	TRBJ1-4	CASTGALGELFF	TGTGCCAGCACCGGCGCCCTCGGGGAACTGTTTTTT
17	once	TRBV7-2	TRBD2	TRBJ2-2	CASSLAMGGPNTGELFF	TGTGCCAGCAGCTTAGCGATGGGAGGGCCGAACACCGGGGAGCTGTTTTTT
14	.	TRBV5-1	.	TRBJ2-3	CASSFGGRPDTQYF	TGCGCCAGCAGCTTTGGGGGGCGCCCAGATACGCAGTATTTT
12	few	TRBV20-1	.	TRBJ2-3	CSGRVSTDTQYF	TGCAGTGGTCGGGTCAGCACAGATACGCAGTATTTT